What follows are 32 T cell receptor beta chains derived from one specimen sequenced in a study of regulatory T cells in long-lasting Graves disease. CDR3 regions were amplified by Arm-PCR using iRepertoire HTBI primers to build TCR beta libraries. MiXCR, applied by TCRdb to the multiplex PCR reads, yields one record per CDR3 protein. The sample holds 300,000 or so distinct CDR3 sequences, 15% to 20% seen once. Time point here: persistent/refractory GD, antithyroid drugs over 5 years with positive TRAb. RNA isolated from PBMCs was used to make the TCR library. The material sequenced was peripheral blood mononuclear cells (PBMCs), taken when the disease was refractory, from a patient treated with antithyroid drugs. The source of these receptors is a female donor with Graves disease.

The gene calls are TRBV5-4 and TRBJ1-1, with 12 nucleotides matching TRBD1. CDR3 length: 17 residues. Germline V CDR1 and CDR2: SGHNT, YYREEE (reference sequence). J gave up 4 bases and V 4 bases, and 11 bases lay outside the gene matches. CDR3 loop: CASSPVGTGGLGTEAFF. The CDR3 nucleotides read TGTGCCAGCAGCCCCGTAGGGACAGGGGGCCTCGGCACTGAAGCTTTCTTT.

This clonotype has only a few counts. The chain recombines TRBV7-2 with TRBJ2-2; TRBD1 is a possible D gene (6 bases). This CDR3 is built from 15 residues. Trimming left V 3 bases short and J 3 bases short, with 11 bases between. Germline-derived CDR1 and CDR2 are SGHTA and FQGNSA. For the CDR3, the DNA is TGTGCCAGCAGCTTGATCCAGGGGTACACCGGGGAGCTGTTTTTT. It encodes CASSLIQGYTGELFF.

The J gene is TRBJ2-7, the V gene TRBV20-1; 10 bases agree with TRBD2. The CDR3 loop spans 15 amino acids. Germline trimming cut 2 bases from V and 3 bases from J; bases unmatched to any gene: 7. Per the germline V gene, CDR1 is DFQATT and CDR2 is SNEGSKA (reference sequence). The CDR3 nucleotides read TGCAGTGCTAGATCCCCAACTAGCGGGAACTACGAGCAGTACTTC. Its translation: CSARSPTSGNYEQYF.

This clonotype was seen many times. The chain joins TRBV27 to TRBJ1-1; 7 positions agree with TRBD1. V shed 6 bases, J shed 0 bases, and the junction held 4 bases outside the gene matches. This CDR3 spans 14 amino acids. The germline V gene encodes CDR1 MNHEY and CDR2 SMNVEV (reference sequence). CDR3 nucleotide sequence: TGTGCCAGCAGGTTAGGGGGCTTGAACACTGAAGCTTTCTTT. It is translated as CASRLGGLNTEAFF.

The chain combines TRBV27 with TRBJ2-7; 9 positions agree with TRBD2. The J segment lost 0 bases and the V segment lost 4 bases, leaving 4 bases of the junction unmatched. The CDR3 is made up of 15 amino acids. Germline CDR1 MNHEY, CDR2 SMNVEV (reference sequence). The CDR3 sequence: CASSSLAGASYEQYF. In nucleotides, the CDR3 is TGTGCCAGCAGTTCTTTAGCGGGGGCCTCCTACGAGCAGTACTTC.

There are many counts of this clonotype. The chain has TRBV11-3 and TRBJ2-5; perhaps D is TRBD1 or TRBD2 (6 bases each). The CDR3 totals 14 residues. V was shortened by 7 bases and J by 4 bases, with 16 bases between the two germline ends. The V gene's germline CDR1 is SGHNT and CDR2 YENEEA. The CDR3 region has the DNA TGTGCCAGCACCCCTCTGAAGGGGGGAGAGACCCAGTACTTC. Translating gives CASTPLKGGETQYF.

Turning to this clonotype: Being one base from a much bigger clone, this may be a read error. V and J are TRBV2 and TRBJ2-5; 8 bases agree with TRBD1. CDR3 length: 16 amino acids. Germline lookup yields CDR1 SNHLY and CDR2 FYNNEI. The CDR3 protein is CASSPPDREWGEAQYF. In DNA form, the CDR3 reads TGTGCCAGCAGCCCACCGGACAGGGAATGGGGAGAGGCCCAGTACTTC.

Note on this clonotype: An end of the junction does not agree with germline; a read error may underlie this. This chain connects TRBV7-2 to TRBJ2-5, with TRBD1 matching over 11 bases. This CDR3 is built from 15 residues. Per germline, CDR1 SGHTA and CDR2 FQGNSA. CDR3 DNA: TGTCCCAGCAGCCGAGCCCCGGGACAGGGGGGGACCCAGTACTTC. Protein sequence: CPSSRAPGQGGTQYF.

Concerning this clonotype: This may be a read error, as it is one base from a much larger clone. The chain is built from TRBV13 and TRBJ2-7; 10 bases align to TRBD2. J gave up 2 bases and V 7 bases, and 8 bases lay outside the gene matches. Germline CDR1 PRHDT, CDR2 FYEKMQ (reference sequence). The CDR3 sequence is 15 residues long. CDR3 protein: CASNLGLAVTYEQYF. DNA for the CDR3: TGTGCCAGCAACCTCGGACTAGCGGTGACCTACGAGCAGTACTTC.

This clonotype occurred many times. CDR3 region: CASSLKTADEKLFF. The CDR3 DNA reads TGTGCCAGCAGCTTAAAAACGGCGGACGAAAAACTGTTTTTT. The J gene is TRBJ1-4, the V gene TRBV7-9; D uncertain. Trimming left V 2 bases short and J 8 bases short, with 12 bases between. There are 14 residues in the CDR3. Germline-derived CDR1 and CDR2 are SEHNR and FQNEAQ (reference sequence).

V is TRBV18 and J is TRBJ2-3; D is ambiguous. The germline CDR1 and CDR2 sequences are KGHSH and LQKENI. There are 15 residues in the CDR3. V lost 3 bases, J lost 0 bases, and 10 bases lay in between. In nucleotides, the CDR3 is TGTGCCAGCTCACCGGGCGACTCTAGCACAGATACGCAGTATTTT. Residues: CASSPGDSSTDTQYF.

This clonotype has ten or more counts. The DNA for the CDR3 is TGTGCCAGCTCACCACCGTTTCTTAGCGGGGCCTTTGAGACCCAGTACTTC. As protein: CASSPPFLSGAFETQYF. The chain links TRBV18 to TRBJ2-5, with 8 bases lining up with TRBD2. V was pared by 0 bases and J by 5 bases, with 11 bases of the junction left unmatched. CDR3 length: 17 amino acids. Looked up from germline, CDR1 is KGHSH and CDR2 is LQKENI. The full variable domain, with the rest looked up from reference TRBV18 and TRBJ2-5, is NAGVMQNPRHLVRRRGQEARLRCSPMKGHSHVYWYRQLPEEGLKFMVYLQKENIIDESGMPKERFSAEFPKEGPSILRIQQVVRGDSAAYFCASSPPFLSGAFETQYFGPGTRLLVL.

This clonotype occurred a few times. One junction end disagrees with the germline gene, perhaps due to a read error. The chain recombines TRBV15 with TRBJ1-3; D remains unclear. This CDR3 is built from 15 residues. Germline V CDR1 and CDR2: LNHNV, YYDKDF (reference sequence). The DNA of the CDR3 is TGTGCCACCAGCAGAGATCCGGGCGCTGGAAACACCACATATTTT. Protein sequence: CATSRDPGAGNTTYF. Based on the CDR3 plus reference TRBV15 and TRBJ1-3, the full variable domain is DAMVIQNPRYQVTQFGKPVTLSCSQTLNHNVMYWYQQKSSQAPKLLFHYYDKDFNNEADTPDNFQSRRPNTSFCFLDIRSPGLGDTAMYLCATSRDPGAGNTTYFGEGSWLTVV.

This clonotype was picked up a small number of times. The chain uses TRBV12-3 or TRBV12-4 and TRBJ2-7, with D possibly being TRBD2 (6 bases). V gave up 3 bases and J gave up 2 bases, with 11 bases separating them. The length of the CDR3 is 14 residues. CDR3 sequence: CASSFGTDPYEQYF. The DNA of the CDR3 is TGTGCCAGCAGTTTCGGGACTGACCCCTACGAGCAGTACTTC.

This clonotype appeared a single time. This may arise from a read error, as a much more abundant clone is one base away. The chain links TRBV6-2 or TRBV6-3 to TRBJ1-5, with TRBD1 identical over 12 bases. The V gene's germline CDR1 is MNHEY and CDR2 SVGEGT. This CDR3 has 19 amino acids. J lost 6 bases, V lost 2 bases, and 14 bases had no gene match. CDR3 sequence reads: CASSYHWDRGLVGSQPQHF. In DNA, the CDR3 is TGTGCCAGCAGTTACCACTGGGACAGGGGGCTCGTGGGCAGTCAGCCCCAGCATTTT.

In this sample, this clonotype turned up many times. J is TRBJ2-5 and V is TRBV28, with TRBD2 identical over 11 bases. CDR3 length: 15 amino acids. Unmatched junction bases numbered 6, after V lost 5 bases and J lost 4 bases. The germline CDR1 and CDR2 sequences are MDHEN and SYDVKM. The CDR3 coding sequence is TGTGCCAGCAGTCCTCTAGCGGGAGGTTCAGAGACCCAGTACTTC. Residues: CASSPLAGGSETQYF.

The chain combines TRBV20-1 with TRBJ2-7; a possible D gene is TRBD2 (7 bases). V was clipped by 3 bases and J by 2 bases, with 11 bases between them. Germline-derived CDR1 and CDR2 are DFQATT and SNEGSKA (reference sequence). CDR3 size: 13 residues. The CDR3 region has the DNA TGCAGTGCTAGGAGGGGGGGGCCCTACGAGCAGTACTTC. Translation: CSARRGGPYEQYF.

This clonotype was recorded at least ten times. The V and J genes are TRBV27 and TRBJ1-5; D ambiguous. CDR3 size: 14 residues. Germline CDR1 reads MNHEY; CDR2 reads SMNVEV (reference sequence). V was trimmed by 3 bases and J by 3 bases, leaving 9 bases between them. The CDR3 reads CASSFYGNNQPQHF. In DNA, the CDR3 is TGTGCCAGCAGTTTCTACGGAAACAATCAGCCCCAGCATTTT.

This clonotype has a handful of counts. The CDR3 sequence: CAWGTTGYYEQYF. CDR3 bases: TGTGCCTGGGGGACGACAGGGTACTACGAGCAGTACTTC. The chain employs TRBV30 and TRBJ2-7; TRBD1 matches 7 bases. V gave up 5 bases and J gave up 3 bases; unmatched junction bases: 7. The length of the CDR3 is 13 residues. Germline V gene data show CDR1 as GTSNPN and CDR2 as SVGIG (reference sequence).

This clonotype was counted only a few times. V gene TRBV7-9 combines with J gene TRBJ1-2, with D tentatively TRBD1 (6 bases). The V end lost 4 bases, the J end lost 5 bases, and 17 bases lay between the germline ends. Per the germline V gene, CDR1 is SEHNR and CDR2 is FQNEAQ (reference sequence). The CDR3 has 15 amino acids. CDR3 DNA sequence: TGTGCCAGCAGCTCCCCCGAACAGGGCGGATATGGCTACACCTTC. Its protein is CASSSPEQGGYGYTF.

The chain combines TRBV6-1 with TRBJ1-5; 9 nucleotides match TRBD1. V trimming: 6 bases; J trimming: 2 bases; junction bases outside the gene matches: 11. The germline CDR1 and CDR2 sequences are MNHNS and SASEGT. The length of the CDR3 is 17 residues. CDR3 residues: CASRRRDRDYGNQPQHF. The CDR3 nucleotides are TGTGCCAGCAGGAGGCGGGACAGGGATTATGGCAATCAGCCCCAGCATTTT.

For this clonotype: This may come from a read error, since a much larger clone is one base off. The V and J genes are TRBV11-2 and TRBJ2-7, with a possible D match to TRBD1 (6 bases). Per the germline V gene, CDR1 is SGHAT and CDR2 is FQNNGV. The CDR3 sequence is 14 residues long. The CDR3, as DNA: TGTGCCAGCAGCTCCAACTTACAGGGCTTGGAACAGTGCTTC. Translated, it gives CASSSNLQGLEQCF.

The CDR3 DNA reads as TGCAGCGTCTCCCCGACAGGGCTCGGCAAAAACATTCAGTACTTC. This encodes CSVSPTGLGKNIQYF. The V gene is TRBV29-1, the J gene TRBJ2-4, with TRBD1 matching 7 bases. The CDR3 consists of 15 residues. From germline, CDR1 is SQVTM and CDR2 ANQGSEA. Germline trimming cut 6 bases from V and 3 bases from J; bases unmatched to any gene: 11.

Of note for this clonotype: Just one base apart from a much larger clone, this may be a read error. Here the CDR3 omits its conserved ending phenylalanine or tryptophan, so a read error is the likely source. The gene calls are TRBV3-1 and TRBJ2-6, with D perhaps TRBD1 (5 bases). CDR1 and CDR2 from the germline V gene are LGHDT and YNNKEL (reference sequence). The length of the CDR3 is 16 residues. V gave up 4 bases and J gave up 4 bases, with 14 bases separating them. CDR3 amino acids: CASSRFLGLGANVLTS. The CDR3 nucleotides read TGTGCCAGCAGCCGGTTTTTGGGGCTGGGGGCCAACGTCCTGACTTCC.

This clonotype has a count of ten or more. The genes are TRBV12-3 or TRBV12-4 and TRBJ1-4; D is undetermined. Trimming removed 11 bases from V and 6 bases from J, with 7 bases in between. The CDR3 is made up of 10 amino acids. The CDR3 region has the DNA TGTGCCTCCGGGTATGAAAAACTGTTTTTT. Encoded protein: CASGYEKLFF.

This chain uses TRBV10-3 with TRBJ2-7; D may be TRBD2 (5 bases). Germline V gene lookup returns CDR1 ENHRY and CDR2 SYGVKD. The ends were cut back, 2 bases at V and 4 bases at J, with 12 bases in the middle. The CDR3 runs to 14 residues. The CDR3: CAISEGLTQYEQYF. CDR3 in DNA: TGTGCCATCAGTGAGGGACTCACTCAGTACGAGCAGTACTTC.

The CDR3: CASSSVVSASGYTF. The CDR3 region has the DNA TGTGCCAGCAGTTCCGTGGTTAGCGCAAGTGGCTACACCTTC. V gene TRBV6-9 combines with J gene TRBJ1-2, with unresolved D. Between the trimmed V and J ends, which lost 4 bases and 7 bases, there was a span of 16 bases. The germline CDR1 and CDR2 sequences are MNHGY and SVAAGI. The CDR3 length is 14 residues.

In its sample, this clonotype was seen a few times. The chain combines TRBV30 with TRBJ2-6, with D unresolved. This CDR3 has 14 amino acids. Germline-derived CDR1 and CDR2 are GTSNPN and SVGIG (reference sequence). Trimming left V 3 bases short and J 0 bases short, with 6 bases between. CDR3 nucleotides: TGTGCCTGGAGAAAAAGCTCTGGGGCCAACGTCCTGACTTTC. Its protein product is CAWRKSSGANVLTF. Filled out from reference TRBV30 and TRBJ2-6, the complete variable domain reads SQTIHQWPATLVQPVGSPLSLECTVEGTSNPNLYWYRQAAGRGLQLLFYSVGIGQISSEVPQNLSASRPQDRQFILSSKKLLLSDSGFYLCAWRKSSGANVLTFGAGSRLTVL.

A few counts support this clonotype. The V call is TRBV5-1, the J call TRBJ1-6, with a tentative D call TRBD1 (5 bases). Looked up from germline, CDR1 is SGHRS and CDR2 is YFSETQ. The CDR3 sequence is 16 residues long. Trimming took off 0 bases at V and 4 bases at J, with 11 bases between the two ends. DNA for the CDR3: TGCGCCAGCAGCTTGGAGGCAAGGGGTTATAATTCACCCCTCCACTTT. It specifies CASSLEARGYNSPLHF.

Comment on this clonotype: This could be a read error, since a much larger clone is one nucleotide away. The CDR3 is CASRPGTDSYEQYF. The CDR3 bases are TGTGCCAGCAGACCCGGGACAGACTCCTACGAGCAGTACTTC. The chain carries TRBV6-2 or TRBV6-3 and TRBJ2-7, with TRBD1 matching 7 bases. CDR1 and CDR2 (germline): MNHEY, SVGEGT. V trimming: 6 bases; J trimming: 0 bases; junction bases outside the gene matches: 5. This CDR3 has 14 amino acids.

This chain uses TRBV10-3 with TRBJ2-5; TRBD1 matches at 11 bases. CDR1 ENHRY and CDR2 SYGVKD come from the germline V gene. The CDR3 has 17 residues. The V segment lost 6 bases and the J segment 4 bases; nucleotides outside the gene matches: 13. Here the CDR3 DNA reads TGTGCCATCAGCCCAGTGAGGGACAGGGGGTCCCGAGAGACCCAGTACTTC. Its translation is CAISPVRDRGSRETQYF.

The gene calls are TRBV3-1 and TRBJ2-5; tentative D call: TRBD1 (5 bases). The CDR3 extends over 14 amino acids. Germline CDR1 reads LGHDT; CDR2 reads YNNKEL (reference sequence). The ends were cut back, 2 bases at V and 4 bases at J, with 11 bases in the middle. The CDR3 coding sequence is TGTGCCAGCAGCCAACAGGGTCTCCGAGAGACCCAGTACTTC. Protein: CASSQQGLRETQYF.